This TCR beta chain was sequenced in a study of CD8 T cells in Susac syndrome. The CDR3 consists of 14 residues. Trimming stripped 3 bases from V and 0 bases from J, with 9 bases between. The V gene's germline CDR1 is SEHNR and CDR2 FQNEAQ (reference sequence). Reverse transcription of roughly 0.5 to 1 ug RNA was performed with random hexamers. TCRdb reprocessed the immunoSEQ multiplex PCR reads via MiXCR and lists one record per CDR3 protein. In the table there are 80,000 or so distinct CDR3 sequences, approximately 94% of which are singletons. The genes are TRBV7-9 and TRBJ2-7, with TRBD1 as a possible D gene (5 bases). The origin of this receptor is a human donor with Susac syndrome. Sequencing was carried out using CD4+ T cells from PBMCs. The CDR3 is CASSFDRASYEQYF. CDR3 DNA sequence: TGTGCCAGCAGCTTTGACAGAGCCTCCTACGAGCAGTACTTC.